This T cell receptor (beta chain) emerged from a study of cytomegalovirus exposure and HLA in healthy donors. Findings of the study overall: Researchers reported in a later analysis that common viral pathogens appeared linked to several top clusters. Trimming of TCR beta V- and J-genes showed a link, identified in a later analysis, to a missense DCLRE1C variant.

Comment on this clone: Antigen specificity is unknown.

The PCR had 60 Vbeta and 13 Jbeta primers. The table came from immunoSEQ multiplex PCR; TCRdb's copy has only in-frame clones and leaves some out. The top ten hold about 3% of the sample, which has roughly 220,000 clones, approximately 78% seen once. Trimming cost V 3 bases and J 8 bases; bases outside gene matches: 4. The CDR3 covers 12 residues. Per germline, CDR1 SGHKS and CDR2 YYEKEE (reference sequence). This receptor was identified in a man under 40 in good health and CMV-seronegative. The sample taken for sequencing was PBMCs. The V and J genes are TRBV5-5 and TRBJ1-2, with TRBD1 matching over 7 bases. The CDR3 DNA reads TGTGCCAGCAGCTCGGGAGGGGGCGGCTACACCTTC. Amino acid sequence: CASSSGGGGYTF.